Following are 13 T cell receptor beta chains from one sample sequenced in a study of blood T cell repertoires in COVID-19 (TCRdb year 2020). The protocol used for the library was the immunoSEQ multiplex PCR assay. Drawn from immuneACCESS, this table holds only the in-frame rearrangements with V and J called that TCRdb kept. Clones are partly lost; checked studies trace under half to an unresolved V gene and leave the rest unexplained. For this sample there are 100,000 to 150,000 clones; around nine tenths appear just once. Approximately 2.2% of the sample comes from the top ten. The specimen was PBMCs or T cells enriched from blood (not recorded which). These receptors were obtained from a woman in her forties or fifties who had recovered from COVID-19.

The V and J genes are TRBV2 and TRBJ1-1, with D perhaps matching TRBD1 (5 bases). With 8 bases removed from V and 3 bases from J, the gap between germline ends came to 16 bases. The CDR3 runs to 14 residues. In germline, CDR1 is SNHLY, CDR2 FYNNEI. CDR3 sequence: CASPEPGKDTEAFF. The CDR3 DNA follows: TGTGCCAGCCCTGAGCCAGGGAAGGACACTGAAGCTTTCTTT. Full variable domain (outside the CDR3, taken from reference TRBV2 and TRBJ1-1): EPEVTQTPSHQVTQMGQEVILRCVPISNHLYFYWYRQILGQKVEFLVSFYNNEISEKSEIFDDQFSVERPDGSNFTLKIRSTKLEDSAMYFCASPEPGKDTEAFFGQGTRLTVV.

The gene calls are TRBV2 and TRBJ1-3; unclear D gene. Deletions cut 5 bases from V and 4 bases from J, with 15 bases between. Germline lookup yields CDR1 SNHLY and CDR2 FYNNEI. This CDR3 comprises 15 residues. CDR3 nucleotide sequence: TGTGCCAGCAGTCCTTGGTTGTCGGAGGGAAACACCATATATTTT. This sequence encodes CASSPWLSEGNTIYF. The full variable domain, rest sourced from reference TRBV2 and TRBJ1-3, is EPEVTQTPSHQVTQMGQEVILRCVPISNHLYFYWYRQILGQKVEFLVSFYNNEISEKSEIFDDQFSVERPDGSNFTLKIRSTKLEDSAMYFCASSPWLSEGNTIYFGEGSWLTVV.

V gene TRBV5-1 combines with J gene TRBJ1-1; D is undetermined. The CDR3 consists of 12 residues. V lost 2 bases to trimming and J lost 7 bases, with 9 bases between them. The germline V gene has CDR1 SGHRS and CDR2 YFSETQ. The CDR3 here is CASSFEGIEAFF. The CDR3, as DNA: TGCGCCAGCAGCTTCGAGGGCATTGAAGCTTTCTTT. The whole variable domain, filled in from reference TRBV5-1 and TRBJ1-1, reads KAGVTQTPRYLIKTRGQQVTLSCSPISGHRSVSWYQQTPGQGLQFLFEYFSETQRNKGNFPGRFSGRQFSNSRSEMNVSTLELGDSALYLCASSFEGIEAFFGQGTRLTVV.

V usage is TRBV10-1 and J usage is TRBJ1-1; 8 bases map to TRBD1. Trimming took 0 bases from V and 12 from J; bases not matched to a gene: 18. This CDR3 region has 17 residues. Per the germline V gene, CDR1 is WNHNN and CDR2 is SYGVQD (reference sequence). CDR3 amino acids: CASSESRNDRGFRATFF. The CDR3, as DNA: TGCGCCAGCAGTGAGTCGAGGAACGACAGGGGCTTTCGCGCGACTTTCTTT.

The V call is TRBV9, the J call TRBJ1-1; D is unclear. Germline V gene sequence: CDR1 SGDLS, CDR2 YYNGEE. The V gene lost 1 base and the J gene lost 1 base, with 8 bases spanning the gap. The CDR3 spans 14 residues. The CDR3 sequence: CASSVSGGNTEAFF. For the CDR3, the DNA is TGTGCCAGCAGCGTAAGTGGAGGGAACACTGAAGCTTTCTTT.

V usage is TRBV19 and J usage is TRBJ2-7; 8 nucleotides line up with TRBD2. CDR1 is LNHDA and CDR2 is SQIVND in the germline V gene (reference sequence). The V and J ends lost 5 bases and 0 bases, in that order; junction bases with no gene match: 9. The CDR3 is 16 residues long. The CDR3 coding sequence is TGTGCCAGTAGTGAAGGAAGCGGGGGAGGCTCCTACGAGCAGTACTTC. Its protein is CASSEGSGGGSYEQYF.

CDR3 nucleotide sequence: TGTGCCAGCAGCGAAGGGACAGGGGATCCTGAAGCTTTCTTT. Its translation is CASSEGTGDPEAFF. The chain employs TRBV9 and TRBJ1-1, with 10 bases fitting TRBD1. V was clipped by 3 bases and J by 6 bases; unmatched bases: 5. The CDR3 totals 14 residues. Per germline, CDR1 SGDLS and CDR2 YYNGEE. Filled out from reference TRBV9 and TRBJ1-1, the complete variable domain reads DSGVTQTPKHLITATGQRVTLRCSPRSGDLSVYWYQQSLDQGLQFLIQYYNGEERAKGNILERFSAQQFPDLHSELNLSSLELGDSALYFCASSEGTGDPEAFFGQGTRLTVV.

V gene TRBV29-1 combines with J gene TRBJ1-2, with D hard to call. Germline V gene sequence: CDR1 SQVTM, CDR2 ANQGSEA. Trimming removed 6 bases from V and 7 bases from J, with 15 bases in between. This CDR3 has 12 residues. In DNA, the CDR3 is TGCAGCGTGGGTGGTGGGCCAAGTGGCTACACCTTC. Amino acids: CSVGGGPSGYTF.

This clone was seen a single time. The V and J genes are TRBV2 and TRBJ2-2, with TRBD1 as a possible D gene (5 bases). V lost 5 bases to trimming and J lost 1 base, with 11 bases between them. The CDR3 has 15 residues. Germline V gene lookup returns CDR1 SNHLY and CDR2 FYNNEI. This CDR3 reads CASSRRGQNTGELFF. For the CDR3, the DNA is TGTGCCAGCAGTCGCCGAGGACAGAACACCGGGGAGCTGTTTTTT. Full variable domain (outside the CDR3, taken from reference TRBV2 and TRBJ2-2): EPEVTQTPSHQVTQMGQEVILRCVPISNHLYFYWYRQILGQKVEFLVSFYNNEISEKSEIFDDQFSVERPDGSNFTLKIRSTKLEDSAMYFCASSRRGQNTGELFFGEGSRLTVL.

CDR3 sequence reads: CSASGTGGLRSSYEQYF. The CDR3 DNA is TGCAGTGCTAGTGGGACAGGGGGCTTGAGGAGCTCCTACGAGCAGTACTTC. The V and J genes are TRBV20-1 and TRBJ2-7, with TRBD1 matching 12 bases. The V gene end was trimmed by 3 bases and the J gene end by 0 bases; junction bases not matched to a gene: 9. The CDR3 has 17 amino acids. Germline V gives CDR1 DFQATT, CDR2 SNEGSKA (reference sequence).

For the CDR3, the DNA is TGCGCCAGCAGCCAAGATCCGAGAAGCGGACAAGAGACCCAGTACTTC. Translating gives CASSQDPRSGQETQYF. The chain has TRBV4-1 and TRBJ2-5, with a possible D match to TRBD2 (5 bases). V lost 0 bases and J 2 bases, leaving 13 bases between the germline ends. Germline lookup yields CDR1 MGHRA and CDR2 YSYEKL. This CDR3 is 16 amino acids long.

The chain carries TRBV9 and TRBJ1-2; 8 bases agree with TRBD1. V lost 6 bases and J lost 3; bases outside the gene matches: 4. The V gene's germline CDR1 is SGDLS and CDR2 YYNGEE. The CDR3 is 13 amino acids. CDR3: CASTSTGDYGYTF. The DNA for the CDR3 is TGTGCCAGCACCTCGACAGGGGACTATGGCTACACCTTC.

The rearrangement links TRBV30 to TRBJ2-3; D uncertain. CDR1 and CDR2 (germline): GTSNPN, SVGIG (reference sequence). This CDR3 has 12 residues. V shed 0 bases and J shed 1 base, with 2 bases lying between them. The CDR3 protein is CAWSVGTDTQYF. In DNA form, the CDR3 reads TGTGCCTGGAGTGTCGGCACAGATACGCAGTATTTT.